What follows are 6 T cell receptor beta chains derived from one specimen sequenced in a study of T cells expressing NK-cell markers. No DNA is given; TCRdb re-called the 5' RACE reads and lists each CDR3 protein once. This repertoire includes around 550,000 distinct CDR3 sequences. The specimen was blood T cells: a sorted CD56 or NKG2C T cell subset, CD4+ or CD8+ T cells, or bulk PBMC T cells (not recorded which). These receptors were obtained from a young man in good health.

The rearrangement joins TRBV12-3 or TRBV12-4 to TRBJ2-3; the TRBD2 assignment by TCRdb is unverifiable without DNA. This CDR3 spans 13 amino acids. CDR3 protein: CASTTRLTDTQYF.

The chain has TRBV7-7 and TRBJ2-3. CDR3 length: 16 residues. Germline V gene data show CDR1 as SSHAT and CDR2 as FNYEAQ (reference sequence). CDR3 protein: CASSLSPMDLTDTQYF. Full variable domain (rest looked up from reference TRBV7-7 and TRBJ2-3): GAGVSQSPRYKVTKRGQDVTLRCDPISSHATLYWYQQALGQGPEFLTYFNYEAQPDKSGLPSDRFSAERPEGSISTLTIQRTEQRDSAMYRCASSLSPMDLTDTQYFGPGTRLTVL.

This chain joins TRBV4-3 and TRBJ2-4; TCRdb calls TRBD1, which cannot be checked without DNA. The germline V gene has CDR1 LGHNA and CDR2 YSLEER. The CDR3 consists of 15 residues. CDR3 sequence reads: CASSQGGGTQRIQYF.

V is TRBV5-1 and J is TRBJ2-5; the TCRdb call, TRBD1, lacks DNA for checking. CDR3 length: 14 residues. The germline V gene has CDR1 SGHRS and CDR2 YFSETQ. The chain's CDR3 is CASRIYRERETQYF.

V is TRBV20-1 and J is TRBJ1-1; as DNA is missing, the TRBD1 call by TCRdb cannot be tested. Germline V gene sequence: CDR1 DFQATT, CDR2 SNEGSKA (reference sequence). This CDR3 comprises 15 residues. The CDR3 sequence is CSAVRGVGQNTEAFF.

The chain joins TRBV20-1 to TRBJ2-2; no DNA is available, so the TRBD2 call from TCRdb remains unchecked. Germline V CDR1 and CDR2: DFQATT, SNEGSKA (reference sequence). This CDR3 contains 19 residues. CDR3 loop: CSARDLSSGRENSTGELFF.